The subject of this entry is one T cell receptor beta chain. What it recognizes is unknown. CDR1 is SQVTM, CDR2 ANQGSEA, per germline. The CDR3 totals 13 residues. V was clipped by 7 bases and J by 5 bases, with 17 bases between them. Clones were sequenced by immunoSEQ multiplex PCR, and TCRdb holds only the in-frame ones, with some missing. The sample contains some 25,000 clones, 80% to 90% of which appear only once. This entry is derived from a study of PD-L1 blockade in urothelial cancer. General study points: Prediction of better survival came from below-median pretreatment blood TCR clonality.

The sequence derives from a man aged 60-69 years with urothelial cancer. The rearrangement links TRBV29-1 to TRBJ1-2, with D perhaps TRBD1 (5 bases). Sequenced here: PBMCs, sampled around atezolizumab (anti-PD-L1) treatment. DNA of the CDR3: TGCAGCGCTTCTAGGGACTCGGGTTATGGCTACACCTTC. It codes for CSASRDSGYGYTF.